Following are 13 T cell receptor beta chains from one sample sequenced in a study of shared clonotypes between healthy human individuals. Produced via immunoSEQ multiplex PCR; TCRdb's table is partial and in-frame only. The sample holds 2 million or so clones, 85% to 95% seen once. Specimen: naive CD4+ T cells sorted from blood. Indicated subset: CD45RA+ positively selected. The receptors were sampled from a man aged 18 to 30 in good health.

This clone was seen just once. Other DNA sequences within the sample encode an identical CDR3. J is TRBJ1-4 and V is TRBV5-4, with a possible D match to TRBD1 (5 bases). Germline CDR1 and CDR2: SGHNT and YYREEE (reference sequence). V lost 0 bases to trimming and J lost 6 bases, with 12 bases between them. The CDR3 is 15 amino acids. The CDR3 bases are TGTGCCAGCAGCTTGGATGGGACCGGGGATGAAAAACTGTTTTTT. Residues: CASSLDGTGDEKLFF.

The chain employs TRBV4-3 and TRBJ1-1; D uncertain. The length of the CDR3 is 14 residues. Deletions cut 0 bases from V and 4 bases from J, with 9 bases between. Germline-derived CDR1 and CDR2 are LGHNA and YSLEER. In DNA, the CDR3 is TGCGCCAGCAGCCAAGAAACGTTGGGCACTGAAGCTTTCTTT. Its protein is CASSQETLGTEAFF.

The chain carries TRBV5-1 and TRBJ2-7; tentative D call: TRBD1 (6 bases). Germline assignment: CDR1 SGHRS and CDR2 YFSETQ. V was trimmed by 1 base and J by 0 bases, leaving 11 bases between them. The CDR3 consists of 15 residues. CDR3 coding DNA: TGCGCCAGCAGCTTGACAGGGTCGAGCTCCTACGAGCAGTACTTC. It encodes CASSLTGSSSYEQYF.

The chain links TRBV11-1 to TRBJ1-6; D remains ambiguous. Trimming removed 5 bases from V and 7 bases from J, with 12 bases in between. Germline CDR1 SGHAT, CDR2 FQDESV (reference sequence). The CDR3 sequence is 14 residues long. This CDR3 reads CASSRGMFNSPLHF. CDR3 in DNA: TGTGCCAGCAGCCGGGGTATGTTCAATTCACCCCTCCACTTT.

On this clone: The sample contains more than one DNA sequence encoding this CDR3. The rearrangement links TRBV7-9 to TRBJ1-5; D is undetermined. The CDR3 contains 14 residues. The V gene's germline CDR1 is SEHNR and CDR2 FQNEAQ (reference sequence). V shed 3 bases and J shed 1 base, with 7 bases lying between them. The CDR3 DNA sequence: TGTGCCAGCAGCTTCACTGAAAGCAATCAGCCCCAGCATTTT. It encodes CASSFTESNQPQHF.

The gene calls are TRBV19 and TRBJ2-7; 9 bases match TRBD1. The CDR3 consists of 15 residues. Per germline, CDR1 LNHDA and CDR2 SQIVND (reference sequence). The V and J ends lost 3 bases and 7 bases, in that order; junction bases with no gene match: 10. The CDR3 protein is CASSIGDRERGEQYF. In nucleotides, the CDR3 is TGTGCCAGTAGTATCGGGGACAGGGAGAGAGGGGAGCAGTACTTC.

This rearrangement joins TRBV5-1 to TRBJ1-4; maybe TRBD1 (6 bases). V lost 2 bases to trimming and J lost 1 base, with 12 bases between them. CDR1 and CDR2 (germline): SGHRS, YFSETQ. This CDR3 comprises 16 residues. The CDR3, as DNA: TGCGCCAGCAGCTTCACAGGGTACGGAACTAATGAAAAACTGTTTTTT. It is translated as CASSFTGYGTNEKLFF.

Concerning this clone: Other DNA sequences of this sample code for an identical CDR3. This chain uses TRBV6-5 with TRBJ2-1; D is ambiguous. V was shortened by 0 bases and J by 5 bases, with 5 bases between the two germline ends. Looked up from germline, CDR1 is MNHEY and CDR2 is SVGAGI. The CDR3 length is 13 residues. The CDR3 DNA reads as TGTGCCAGCAGTTACTCTAATGACAATGAGCAGTTCTTC. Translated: CASSYSNDNEQFF.

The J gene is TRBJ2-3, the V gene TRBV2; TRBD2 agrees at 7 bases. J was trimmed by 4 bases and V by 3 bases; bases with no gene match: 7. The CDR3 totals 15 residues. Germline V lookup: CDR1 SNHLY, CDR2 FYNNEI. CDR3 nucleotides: TGTGCCAGCAGTGACGCGGGAGCCGGGGCAGATACGCAGTATTTT. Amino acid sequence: CASSDAGAGADTQYF.

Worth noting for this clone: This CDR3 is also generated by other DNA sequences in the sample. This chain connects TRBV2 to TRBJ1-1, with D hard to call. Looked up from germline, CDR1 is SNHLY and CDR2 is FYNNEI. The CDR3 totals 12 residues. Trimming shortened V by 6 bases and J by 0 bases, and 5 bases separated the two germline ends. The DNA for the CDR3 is TGTGCCAGCAGCCGGCTGAACACTGAAGCTTTCTTT. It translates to CASSRLNTEAFF.

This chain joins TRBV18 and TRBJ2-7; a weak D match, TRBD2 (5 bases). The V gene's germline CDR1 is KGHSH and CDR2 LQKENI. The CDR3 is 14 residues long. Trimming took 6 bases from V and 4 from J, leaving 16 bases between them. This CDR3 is CASSPTQRLYEQYF. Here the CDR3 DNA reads TGTGCCAGCTCCCCGACTCAGAGACTATACGAGCAGTACTTC.

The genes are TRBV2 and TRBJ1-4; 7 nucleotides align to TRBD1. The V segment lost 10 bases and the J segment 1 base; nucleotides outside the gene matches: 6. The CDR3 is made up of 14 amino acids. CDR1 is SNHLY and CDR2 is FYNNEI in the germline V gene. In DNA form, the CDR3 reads TGTGCCATGACAGGGAGGGGAACTAATGAAAAACTGTTTTTT. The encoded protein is CAMTGRGTNEKLFF.

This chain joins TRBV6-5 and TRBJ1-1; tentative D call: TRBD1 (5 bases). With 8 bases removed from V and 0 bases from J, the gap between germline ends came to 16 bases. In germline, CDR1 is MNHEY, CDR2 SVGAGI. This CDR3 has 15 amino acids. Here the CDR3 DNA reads TGTGCCAGCGCCCGGACAATCGGAATGAACACTGAAGCTTTCTTT. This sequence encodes CASARTIGMNTEAFF.